This T cell receptor (beta chain) was recorded in a study of blood T cell repertoires in COVID-19. Those who participated ranged in age from roughly 18 to 90 years and resided in about two dozen US areas. Deletions cut 6 bases from V and 1 base from J, with 7 bases between. The germline CDR1 and CDR2 sequences are SQVTM and ANQGSEA. The CDR3 spans 12 residues. The assay was immunoSEQ multiplex PCR, and TCRdb's table has in-frame clones only and misses some. This table has 200,000 to 250,000 clones, 85% to 90% appearing once. The sequence derives from a man in his fifties or sixties who had been exposed to COVID-19. The sequenced material came from PBMCs or T cells enriched from blood (not recorded which). V gene TRBV29-1 combines with J gene TRBJ1-3; D remains unclear. The CDR3 here is CSVETSGNTIYF. The CDR3 DNA is TGCAGCGTGGAAACTTCTGGAAACACCATATATTTT.